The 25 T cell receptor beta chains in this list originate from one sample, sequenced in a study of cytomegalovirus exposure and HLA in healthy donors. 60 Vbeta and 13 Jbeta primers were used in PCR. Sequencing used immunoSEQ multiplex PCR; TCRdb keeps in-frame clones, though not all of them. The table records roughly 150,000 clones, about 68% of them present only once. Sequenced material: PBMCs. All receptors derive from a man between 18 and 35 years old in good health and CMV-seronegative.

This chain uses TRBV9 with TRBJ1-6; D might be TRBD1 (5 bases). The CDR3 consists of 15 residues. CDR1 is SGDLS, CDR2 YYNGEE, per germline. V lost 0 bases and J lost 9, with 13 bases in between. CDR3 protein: CASSVEGAALSPLHF. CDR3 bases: TGTGCCAGCAGCGTAGAAGGGGCAGCTCTTTCACCCCTCCACTTT.

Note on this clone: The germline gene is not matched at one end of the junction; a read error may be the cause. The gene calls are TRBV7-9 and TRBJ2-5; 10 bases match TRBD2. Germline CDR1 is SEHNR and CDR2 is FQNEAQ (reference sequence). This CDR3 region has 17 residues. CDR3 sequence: CSSSLSGAGGPRETQYF. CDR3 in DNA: TGTTCCAGCAGCTTATCGGGAGCGGGAGGGCCACGAGAGACCCAGTACTTC.

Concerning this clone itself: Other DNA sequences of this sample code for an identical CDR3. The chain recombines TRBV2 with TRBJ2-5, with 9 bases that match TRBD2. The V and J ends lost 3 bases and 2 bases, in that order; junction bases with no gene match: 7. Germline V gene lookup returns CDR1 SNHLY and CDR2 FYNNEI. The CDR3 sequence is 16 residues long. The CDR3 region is CASSDTSGPRQETQYF. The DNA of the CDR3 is TGTGCCAGCAGTGACACTAGCGGGCCCCGACAAGAGACCCAGTACTTC. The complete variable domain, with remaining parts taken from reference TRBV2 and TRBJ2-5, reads EPEVTQTPSHQVTQMGQEVILRCVPISNHLYFYWYRQILGQKVEFLVSFYNNEISEKSEIFDDQFSVERPDGSNFTLKIRSTKLEDSAMYFCASSDTSGPRQETQYFGPGTRLLVL.

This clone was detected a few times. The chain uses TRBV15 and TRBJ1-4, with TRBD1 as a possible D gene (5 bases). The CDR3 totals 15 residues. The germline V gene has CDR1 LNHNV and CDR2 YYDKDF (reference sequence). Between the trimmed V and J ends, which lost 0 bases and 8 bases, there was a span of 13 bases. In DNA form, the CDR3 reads TGTGCCACCAGCAGAGATAAGCGGGGGGAAGAAAAACTGTTTTTT. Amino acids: CATSRDKRGEEKLFF.

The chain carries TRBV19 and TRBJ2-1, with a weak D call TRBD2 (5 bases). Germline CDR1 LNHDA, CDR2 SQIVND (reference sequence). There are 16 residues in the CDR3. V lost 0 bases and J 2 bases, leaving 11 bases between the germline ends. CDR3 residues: CASSIDRAGTYNEQFF. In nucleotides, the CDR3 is TGTGCCAGTAGTATAGATCGGGCGGGTACCTACAATGAGCAGTTCTTC.

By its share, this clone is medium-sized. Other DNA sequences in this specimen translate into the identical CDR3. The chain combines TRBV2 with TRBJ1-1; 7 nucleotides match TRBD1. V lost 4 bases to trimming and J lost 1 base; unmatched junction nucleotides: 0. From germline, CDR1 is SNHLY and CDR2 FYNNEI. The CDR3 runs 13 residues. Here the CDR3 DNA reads TGTGCCAGCAGTGGACAGGGGAACACTGAAGCTTTCTTT. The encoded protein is CASSGQGNTEAFF. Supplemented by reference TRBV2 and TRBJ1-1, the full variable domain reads EPEVTQTPSHQVTQMGQEVILRCVPISNHLYFYWYRQILGQKVEFLVSFYNNEISEKSEIFDDQFSVERPDGSNFTLKIRSTKLEDSAMYFCASSGQGNTEAFFGQGTRLTVV.

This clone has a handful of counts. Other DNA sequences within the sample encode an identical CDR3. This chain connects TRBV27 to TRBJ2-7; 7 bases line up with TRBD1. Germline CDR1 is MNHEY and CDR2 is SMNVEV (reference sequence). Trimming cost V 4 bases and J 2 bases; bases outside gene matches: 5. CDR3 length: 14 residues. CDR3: CASSSRGGPYEQYF. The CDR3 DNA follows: TGTGCCAGCAGTTCCCGAGGGGGCCCCTACGAGCAGTACTTC.

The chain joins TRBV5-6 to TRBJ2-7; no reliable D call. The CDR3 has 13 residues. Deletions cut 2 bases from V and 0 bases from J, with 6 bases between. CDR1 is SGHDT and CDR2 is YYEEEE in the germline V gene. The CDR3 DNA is TGTGCCAGCAGCTTCTACGGCTCCTACGAGCAGTACTTC. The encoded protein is CASSFYGSYEQYF.

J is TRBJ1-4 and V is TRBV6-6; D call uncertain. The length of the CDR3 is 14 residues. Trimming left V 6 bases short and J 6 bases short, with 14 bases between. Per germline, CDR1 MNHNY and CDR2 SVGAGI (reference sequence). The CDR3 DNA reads TGTGCCAGCAGCCGCGACTGGGGAGATGAAAAACTGTTTTTT. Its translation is CASSRDWGDEKLFF.

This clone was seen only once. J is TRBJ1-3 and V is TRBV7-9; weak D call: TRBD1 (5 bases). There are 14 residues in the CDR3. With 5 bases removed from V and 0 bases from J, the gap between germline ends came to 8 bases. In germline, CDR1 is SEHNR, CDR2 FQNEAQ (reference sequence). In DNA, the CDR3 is TGTGCCAGCAGCCTGGGGCGCTCTGGAAACACCATATATTTT. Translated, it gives CASSLGRSGNTIYF.

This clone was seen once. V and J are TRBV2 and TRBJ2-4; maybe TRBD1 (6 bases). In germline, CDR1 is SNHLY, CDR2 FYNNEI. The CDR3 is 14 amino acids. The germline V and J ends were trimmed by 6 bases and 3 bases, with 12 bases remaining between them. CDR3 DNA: TGTGCCAGCAGCCACCCGGGACACAAAAACATTCAGTACTTC. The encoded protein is CASSHPGHKNIQYF. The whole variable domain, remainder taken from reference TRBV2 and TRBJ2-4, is EPEVTQTPSHQVTQMGQEVILRCVPISNHLYFYWYRQILGQKVEFLVSFYNNEISEKSEIFDDQFSVERPDGSNFTLKIRSTKLEDSAMYFCASSHPGHKNIQYFGAGTRLSVL.

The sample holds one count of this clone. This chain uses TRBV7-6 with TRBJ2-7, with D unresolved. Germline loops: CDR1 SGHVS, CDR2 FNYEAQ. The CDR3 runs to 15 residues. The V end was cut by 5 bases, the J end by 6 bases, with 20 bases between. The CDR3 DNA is TGTGCCAGCAGCCGAGATCGCAATAGACCGGGCGAGCAGTACTTC. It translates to CASSRDRNRPGEQYF.

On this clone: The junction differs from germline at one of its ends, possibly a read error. The chain's CDR3 is CSSSEGTTGNTIYF. CDR3 coding DNA: TGTTCCAGCAGCGAAGGGACAACTGGAAACACCATATATTTT. This chain links TRBV7-9 with TRBJ1-3; D perhaps matches TRBD1 (6 bases). Germline assignment: CDR1 SEHNR and CDR2 FQNEAQ (reference sequence). The CDR3 spans 14 residues.

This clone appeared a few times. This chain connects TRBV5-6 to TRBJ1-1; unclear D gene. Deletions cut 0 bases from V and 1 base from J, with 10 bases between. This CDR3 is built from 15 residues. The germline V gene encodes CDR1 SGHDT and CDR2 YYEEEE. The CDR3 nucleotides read TGTGCCAGCAGCTTGGGGGGAGCCGGGAACACTGAAGCTTTCTTT. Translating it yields CASSLGGAGNTEAFF.

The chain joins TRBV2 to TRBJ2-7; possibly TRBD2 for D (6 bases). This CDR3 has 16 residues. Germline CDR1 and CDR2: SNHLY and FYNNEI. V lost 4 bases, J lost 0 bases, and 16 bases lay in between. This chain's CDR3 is CASSAPGTALSYEQYF. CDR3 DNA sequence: TGTGCCAGCAGTGCTCCCGGGACTGCCCTCTCCTACGAGCAGTACTTC.

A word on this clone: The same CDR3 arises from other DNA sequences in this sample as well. In DNA, the CDR3 is TGTGCCAGCAGTGATACAGGGAACTCTAATGAAAAACTGTTTTTT. Its translation: CASSDTGNSNEKLFF. The genes are TRBV6-1 and TRBJ1-4; D possibly corresponds to TRBD1 (6 bases). Germline CDR1 reads MNHNS; CDR2 reads SASEGT. CDR3 length equals 15 residues. V was pared by 3 bases and J by 3 bases, with 11 bases between.

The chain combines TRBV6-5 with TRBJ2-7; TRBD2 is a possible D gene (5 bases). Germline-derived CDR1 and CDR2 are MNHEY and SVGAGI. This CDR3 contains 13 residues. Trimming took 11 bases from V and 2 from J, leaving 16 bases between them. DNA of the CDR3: TGTGCCGCCAACCCCGATAGCGCCTACGAGCAGTACTTC. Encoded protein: CAANPDSAYEQYF.

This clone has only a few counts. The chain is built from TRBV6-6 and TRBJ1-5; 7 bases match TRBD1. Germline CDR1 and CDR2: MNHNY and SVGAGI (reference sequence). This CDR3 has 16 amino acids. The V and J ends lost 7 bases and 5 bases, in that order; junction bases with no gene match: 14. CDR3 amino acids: CASIDPRDRYDQPQHF. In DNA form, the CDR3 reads TGTGCCAGCATCGACCCTCGGGACAGATACGATCAGCCCCAGCATTTT.

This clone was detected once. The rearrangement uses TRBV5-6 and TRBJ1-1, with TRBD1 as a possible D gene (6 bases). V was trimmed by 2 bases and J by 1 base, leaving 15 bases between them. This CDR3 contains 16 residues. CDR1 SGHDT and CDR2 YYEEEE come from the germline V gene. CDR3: CASSFGGGRGNTEAFF. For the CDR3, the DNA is TGTGCCAGCAGCTTTGGTGGGGGCCGGGGGAACACTGAAGCTTTCTTT.

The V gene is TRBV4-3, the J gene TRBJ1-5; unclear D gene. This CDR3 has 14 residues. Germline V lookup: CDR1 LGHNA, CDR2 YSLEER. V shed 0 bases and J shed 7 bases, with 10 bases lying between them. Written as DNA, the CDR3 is TGCGCCAGCAGCCAAGAAAGGCTACAGCAGCCCCAGCATTTT. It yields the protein CASSQERLQQPQHF.

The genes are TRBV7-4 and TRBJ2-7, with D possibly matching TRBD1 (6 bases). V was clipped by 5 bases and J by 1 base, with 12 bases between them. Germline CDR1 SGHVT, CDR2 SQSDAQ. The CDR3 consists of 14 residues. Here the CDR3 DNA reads TGTGCCAGCAGCGCCTCTGGACAGTCCTACGAGCAGTACTTC. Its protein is CASSASGQSYEQYF.

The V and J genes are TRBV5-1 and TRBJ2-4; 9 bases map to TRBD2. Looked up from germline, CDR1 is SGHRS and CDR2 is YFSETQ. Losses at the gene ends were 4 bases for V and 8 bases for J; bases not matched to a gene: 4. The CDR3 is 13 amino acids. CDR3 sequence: CASSVAGEHIQYF. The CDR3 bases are TGCGCCAGCAGCGTAGCGGGAGAGCACATTCAGTACTTC.

The CDR3 coding sequence is TGCGCCAGCAGCCGGGACAGCACGAACTATGGCTACACCTTC. Its protein product is CASSRDSTNYGYTF. The chain carries TRBV4-3 and TRBJ1-2, with 7 bases identical to TRBD1. The ends lost 4 bases at V and 2 bases at J; junction bases unmatched: 4. The CDR3 runs 14 residues. Germline V gene data show CDR1 as LGHNA and CDR2 as YSLEER.

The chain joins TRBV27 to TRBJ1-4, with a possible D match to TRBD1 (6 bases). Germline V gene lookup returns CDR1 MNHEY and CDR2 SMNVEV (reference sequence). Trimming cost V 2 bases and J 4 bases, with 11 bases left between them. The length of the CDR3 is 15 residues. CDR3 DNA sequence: TGTGCCAGCAGTTTAGACAGGCTGGGTAATGAAAAACTGTTTTTT. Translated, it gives CASSLDRLGNEKLFF. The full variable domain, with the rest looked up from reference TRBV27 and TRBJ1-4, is EAQVTQNPRYLITVTGKKLTVTCSQNMNHEYMSWYRQDPGLGLRQIYYSMNVEVTDKGDVPEGYKVSRKEKRNFPLILESPSPNQTSLYFCASSLDRLGNEKLFFGSGTQLSVL.

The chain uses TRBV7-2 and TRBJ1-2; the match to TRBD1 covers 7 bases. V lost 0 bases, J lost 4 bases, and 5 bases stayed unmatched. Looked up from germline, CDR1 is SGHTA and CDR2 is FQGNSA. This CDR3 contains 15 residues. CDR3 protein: CASSLALRQGYGYTF. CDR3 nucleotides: TGTGCCAGCAGCTTAGCGCTTCGACAGGGCTATGGCTACACCTTC.